These 16 T cell receptor beta chains originate from one sample sequenced in a study of beta chain features in type 1 diabetes. Overall study findings and caveats: For Type 1 diabetes patients, all four CD4+ subsets carried TCRB CDR3s that were moderately but significantly shorter.

Expressed TCRB transcripts were sequenced because the entire RNA isolate underwent reverse transcription. Sequencing used immunoSEQ multiplex PCR; TCRdb keeps in-frame clones, though not all of them. The sample yields about 270,000 clones, approximately 15% seen once. For these receptors, no antigen is known. The sequenced sample consisted of naive CD4+ T cells from blood. Every receptor here comes from a man aged 30-40 years with type 1 diabetes.

The V gene is TRBV29-1, the J gene TRBJ1-1, with a weak D call TRBD1 (6 bases). This CDR3 is 13 amino acids long. Between the trimmed V and J ends, which lost 4 bases and 5 bases, there was a span of 14 bases. Germline CDR1 is SQVTM and CDR2 is ANQGSEA. This chain's CDR3 is CSVVGGAGTEAFF. CDR3 in DNA: TGCAGCGTTGTTGGGGGGGCTGGAACTGAAGCTTTCTTT.

The chain links TRBV4-3 to TRBJ2-1; 10 nucleotides align to TRBD2. J lost 2 bases, V lost 0 bases, and 4 bases had no gene match. CDR3 size: 17 residues. The germline V gene has CDR1 LGHNA and CDR2 YSLEER. Here the CDR3 reads CASSQEPGLATYNEQFF. The CDR3 region has the DNA TGCGCCAGCAGCCAAGAACCGGGACTAGCGACCTACAATGAGCAGTTCTTC.

The sample holds a few counts of this clone. The J gene is TRBJ2-7, the V gene TRBV4-3; 9 positions match TRBD1. Trimming at V came to 1 base and at J to 7 bases, leaving 8 bases not matched to a gene. The CDR3 contains 15 residues. From germline, CDR1 is LGHNA and CDR2 YSLEER. The CDR3 DNA is TGCGCCAGCAGCCAAGTCGGGACAGGGTCAAAAGAGCAGTACTTC. This translates into CASSQVGTGSKEQYF.

This clone was seen more than once but under ten times. The chain employs TRBV5-6 and TRBJ1-2, with 8 bases identical to TRBD1. Germline V CDR1 and CDR2: SGHDT, YYEEEE. V lost 0 bases and J lost 4; bases outside the gene matches: 5. The CDR3 has 15 residues. The CDR3 loop is CASSLVSGGGYGYTF. CDR3 in DNA: TGTGCCAGCAGCTTGGTGTCAGGGGGCGGCTATGGCTACACCTTC.

The chain has TRBV6-5 and TRBJ2-5, with D maybe TRBD2 (5 bases). This CDR3 has 14 amino acids. V was cut by 2 bases and J by 7 bases, with 14 bases left in between. The germline V gene has CDR1 MNHEY and CDR2 SVGAGI. The CDR3 region is CASSYSQIGGTQYF. The CDR3 DNA reads TGTGCCAGCAGTTACAGCCAGATCGGAGGGACCCAGTACTTC.

This chain uses TRBV7-9 with TRBJ1-4, with D unclear. The CDR3 spans 15 residues. Germline V CDR1 and CDR2: SEHNR, FQNEAQ (reference sequence). V lost 1 base, J lost 5 bases, and 11 bases lay in between. The CDR3 coding sequence is TGTGCCAGCAGCTTAGAAGCGGGTCAGAATGAAAAACTGTTTTTT. Translation gives CASSLEAGQNEKLFF.

The CDR3 nucleotides are TGTGCCAGCAGCCCACACCAGGTCCAAGAGACCCAGTACTTC. Amino acids: CASSPHQVQETQYF. V is TRBV28 and J is TRBJ2-5; D not certain. Trimming removed 6 bases from V and 1 base from J, with 12 bases in between. Germline V gene sequence: CDR1 MDHEN, CDR2 SYDVKM. The CDR3 runs to 14 residues.

The genes are TRBV28 and TRBJ2-7; 10 bases map to TRBD1. CDR1 and CDR2 (germline): MDHEN, SYDVKM. With V trimmed by 5 bases and J by 4 bases, 8 bases remained unmatched. The CDR3 loop spans 15 amino acids. The CDR3 loop is CASSPIGTGAYEQYF. CDR3 DNA sequence: TGTGCCAGCAGTCCCATCGGGACAGGGGCGTACGAGCAGTACTTC. Together with reference TRBV28 and TRBJ2-7, the CDR3 gives the full variable domain: DVKVTQSSRYLVKRTGEKVFLECVQDMDHENMFWYRQDPGLGLRLIYFSYDVKMKEKGDIPEGYSVSREKKERFSLILESASTNQTSMYLCASSPIGTGAYEQYFGPGTRLTVT.

This clone was counted only a few times. This sequence joins TRBV4-3 and TRBJ2-1; D unresolved. Germline V lookup: CDR1 LGHNA, CDR2 YSLEER. V dropped 0 bases and J dropped 9 bases, with 6 bases sitting between them. The length of the CDR3 is 12 residues. DNA for the CDR3: TGCGCCAGCAGCCAAGACGTCGGTGAGCAGTTCTTC. It codes for CASSQDVGEQFF.

The chain has TRBV20-1 and TRBJ2-1; 9 bases match TRBD2. V lost 3 bases and J lost 13; bases outside the gene matches: 4. CDR1 is DFQATT, CDR2 SNEGSKA, per germline (reference sequence). The CDR3 is made up of 11 amino acids. The CDR3 region is CSASSGTSQFF. CDR3 coding DNA: TGCAGTGCTAGCTCTGGGACTAGCCAGTTCTTC.

This clone was detected only a few times. This chain joins TRBV2 and TRBJ2-5, with a possible D match to TRBD1 (6 bases). Trimming took off 5 bases at V and 3 bases at J, with 13 bases between the two ends. CDR1 is SNHLY and CDR2 is FYNNEI in the germline V gene. The length of the CDR3 is 14 residues. The chain's CDR3 is CASSYGTYEETQYF. DNA of the CDR3: TGTGCCAGCAGTTACGGGACATACGAAGAGACCCAGTACTTC.

This clone was detected a few times. The DNA for the CDR3 is TGTGCCAGCAGCGTAGGGCAGGGAGGACAGACCCAGTACTTC. Translated: CASSVGQGGQTQYF. The rearrangement joins TRBV9 to TRBJ2-5; D possibly corresponds to TRBD2 (6 bases). Germline CDR1 SGDLS, CDR2 YYNGEE. With 0 bases removed from V and 6 bases from J, the gap between germline ends came to 12 bases. This CDR3 comprises 14 residues.

This clone was counted a few times. The gene calls are TRBV13 and TRBJ2-7; no definite D call. The CDR3 covers 13 residues. V lost 1 base, J lost 5 bases, and 9 bases lay in between. Germline V gene data show CDR1 as PRHDT and CDR2 as FYEKMQ (reference sequence). The chain's CDR3 is CASSLVGSNEQYF. CDR3 nucleotide sequence: TGTGCCAGCAGCTTAGTGGGCAGCAACGAGCAGTACTTC. Drawing the rest from reference TRBV13 and TRBJ2-7, the complete variable domain is AAGVIQSPRHLIKEKRETATLKCYPIPRHDTVYWYQQGPGQDPQFLISFYEKMQSDKGSIPDRFSAQQFSDYHSELNMSSLELGDSALYFCASSLVGSNEQYFGPGTRLTVT.

The chain has TRBV11-2 and TRBJ2-5, with 10 nucleotides matching TRBD1. Germline loops: CDR1 SGHAT, CDR2 FQNNGV. J gave up 2 bases and V 5 bases, and 2 bases lay outside the gene matches. This CDR3 has 14 residues. DNA for the CDR3: TGTGCCAGCAGCATGGGACAGGGGCAAGAGACCCAGTACTTC. Its translation is CASSMGQGQETQYF.

CDR3: CANRQESYEQYF. The CDR3 DNA follows: TGTGCCAACCGACAGGAATCCTACGAGCAGTACTTC. The chain employs TRBV2 and TRBJ2-5, with D perhaps matching TRBD1 (6 bases). The DNA end lines up better with TRBJ2-7; the J call may be wrong. The CDR3 extends over 12 amino acids. Germline-derived CDR1 and CDR2 are SNHLY and FYNNEI.

A remark on this clone: This sample also contains other DNA sequences that code for the same CDR3. This rearrangement joins TRBV7-2 to TRBJ2-3; D unresolved. The CDR3 runs to 12 residues. Germline V lookup: CDR1 SGHTA, CDR2 FQGNSA. V gave up 5 bases and J gave up 4 bases, with 7 bases separating them. The CDR3 DNA reads as TGTGCCAGCAGCCCCTACTCAGATACGCAGTATTTT. Its translation is CASSPYSDTQYF.